These 21 T cell receptor beta chains were all obtained from the same sample, sequenced in a study of sequential checkpoint blockade in melanoma. TCRdb keeps only in-frame clones here, not all; method: immunoSEQ multiplex PCR. The table records 3,700 or so clones, under 25% of them present only once. Treatment reported: randomized to nivolumab then ipilimumab (arm A) or the reverse (arm B). The source material was tumor tissue (inferred from file names), sampled from a patient given nivolumab and ipilimumab in sequence. The receptors stem from a human donor with melanoma.

The rearrangement uses TRBV7-4 and TRBJ2-7; TRBD2 is a possible D gene (5 bases). This CDR3 is built from 17 residues. The germline V gene has CDR1 SGHVT and CDR2 SQSDAQ. V lost 1 base, J lost 3 bases, and 19 bases lay in between. As DNA, the CDR3 is TGTGCCAGCAGCTTAGAGGGCGCGGGCGACCCTAACTACGAGCAGTACTTC. This sequence encodes CASSLEGAGDPNYEQYF.

The table lists this clone with a few counts. The chain carries TRBV6-8 and TRBJ2-5; the D gene could be TRBD1 or TRBD2 (6 bases each). Germline V CDR1 and CDR2: MNHGY, SAAAGT. There are 14 residues in the CDR3. V was clipped by 2 bases and J by 2 bases, with 9 bases between them. The CDR3 is CASSYGGTQETQYF. The CDR3 nucleotides read TGTGCCAGCAGTTACGGGGGGACACAAGAGACCCAGTACTTC.

This chain connects TRBV7-1 to TRBJ2-7; weak D call: TRBD1 (5 bases). TRBV7-1 is filed as an ORF, its function uncertain. The CDR3 covers 13 residues. V lost 5 bases and J lost 5, with 13 bases in between. CDR3 amino acids: CASSPGNADEQYF. Here the CDR3 DNA reads TGTGCCAGCAGCCCAGGGAACGCGGACGAGCAGTACTTC.

The chain employs TRBV5-1 and TRBJ2-6, with a tentative D call TRBD1 (6 bases). The germline V gene encodes CDR1 SGHRS and CDR2 YFSETQ. The CDR3 runs to 14 residues. Trimming left V 3 bases short and J 4 bases short, with 8 bases between. CDR3 in DNA: TGCGCCAGCAGCTGGGGGCTAGGGGCCAACGTCCTGACTTTC. This codes for CASSWGLGANVLTF.

The chain recombines TRBV19 with TRBJ1-5; TRBD1 matches at 9 bases. With V trimmed by 7 bases and J by 1 base, 8 bases remained unmatched. There are 16 residues in the CDR3. Germline CDR1 LNHDA, CDR2 SQIVND (reference sequence). The CDR3 DNA reads TGTGCCAGTACCCCGGGACAGGGAAGAAGCAATCAGCCCCAGCATTTT. Translating it yields CASTPGQGRSNQPQHF.

This clone appeared many times. The CDR3 region is CASSPTRDLLFF. CDR3 bases: TGTGCCAGCTCGCCGACCCGGGACTTACTGTTTTTT. This chain links TRBV6-8 with TRBJ1-4, with D maybe TRBD1 (5 bases). The germline CDR1 and CDR2 sequences are MNHGY and SAAAGT. This CDR3 has 12 amino acids. V was trimmed by 8 bases and J by 13 bases, leaving 17 bases between them.

There are a few counts of this clone. The chain links TRBV11-3 to TRBJ2-2, with D possibly being TRBD1 or TRBD2 (5 bases each). Trimming pared 5 bases from V and 1 base from J, leaving 17 bases between. The V gene's germline CDR1 is SGHNT and CDR2 YENEEA. The CDR3 spans 17 residues. In DNA form, the CDR3 reads TGTGCCAGCAGCCCGTCCCGGGACCTACAGAACACCGGGGAGCTGTTTTTT. Protein: CASSPSRDLQNTGELFF.

This clone ranks as medium-sized (0.01 to 0.1%). This chain uses TRBV14 with TRBJ2-1, with D uncertain. This CDR3 contains 12 residues. Trimming cost V 0 bases and J 8 bases, with 5 bases left between them. Germline V gives CDR1 SGHDN, CDR2 FVKESK. This CDR3 is CASSQDLHEQFF. The DNA of the CDR3 is TGTGCCAGCAGCCAAGATCTACATGAGCAGTTCTTC.

In nucleotides, the CDR3 is TGTGCCAGCAGCCGTCCAGGACTGAACACTGAAGCTTTCTTT. Translated: CASSRPGLNTEAFF. This chain uses TRBV7-1 with TRBJ1-1; no firm D call. TRBV7-1 carries the ORF label, with uncertain function. The CDR3 runs 14 residues. Trimming took 5 bases from V and 0 from J, leaving 10 bases between them.

The chain links TRBV5-1 to TRBJ2-2; perhaps TRBD1 as D (6 bases). There are 17 residues in the CDR3. The germline V gene has CDR1 SGHRS and CDR2 YFSETQ. Trimming left V 3 bases short and J 2 bases short, with 17 bases between. CDR3 nucleotides: TGCGCCAGCAGCTCCTCCGGGACAAGCTTTAACACCGGGGAGCTGTTTTTT. This sequence encodes CASSSSGTSFNTGELFF.

This clone was detected only a few times. The V call is TRBV27, the J call TRBJ2-1; perhaps TRBD2 as D (6 bases). Germline V gene data show CDR1 as MNHEY and CDR2 as SMNVEV (reference sequence). V was pared by 0 bases and J by 10 bases, with 19 bases between. The CDR3 consists of 16 residues. CDR3 nucleotide sequence: TGTGCCAGCAGTTTATCCTTGGGGACTCCTGCTGGGGAGCAGTTCTTC. Amino acid sequence: CASSLSLGTPAGEQFF.

By sample share, this clone is medium-sized. CDR3 in amino acids: CASSQEGSGTGTYEQYF. The DNA for the CDR3 is TGTGCCAGCAGCCAAGAGGGCTCCGGGACGGGCACCTACGAGCAGTACTTC. The chain combines TRBV14 with TRBJ2-7; D is possibly TRBD1 or TRBD2 (5 bases each). Germline loops: CDR1 SGHDN, CDR2 FVKESK. V was cut by 0 bases and J by 2 bases, with 17 bases left in between. This CDR3 contains 17 residues.

By proportion, this clone is medium-sized. V and J are TRBV6-8 and TRBJ1-1; D is unclear. The CDR3 runs 17 residues. Trimming shortened V by 0 bases and J by 4 bases, and 18 bases separated the two germline ends. Germline lookup yields CDR1 MNHGY and CDR2 SAAAGT. The CDR3: CASSYSISRVPGTEAFF. CDR3 nucleotides: TGTGCCAGCAGTTACTCGATCAGTCGTGTCCCGGGCACTGAAGCTTTCTTT.

The chain combines TRBV29-1 with TRBJ1-1; TRBD1 might be the D (6 bases). V shed 6 bases and J shed 0 bases, with 17 bases lying between them. This CDR3 is 15 amino acids long. Germline V CDR1 and CDR2: SQVTM, ANQGSEA. In nucleotides, the CDR3 is TGCAGCGTGGAGTACAGGGAGAGGGTGAACACTGAAGCTTTCTTT. Residues: CSVEYRERVNTEAFF.

This clone has a count of ten or more. The chain uses TRBV11-3 and TRBJ2-4; no definite D call. The CDR3 consists of 14 residues. Germline values: CDR1 SGHNT, CDR2 YENEEA. V lost 1 base, J lost 5 bases, and 9 bases lay in between. The CDR3 DNA reads TGTGCCAGCAGCTTAGGATTCCAGCAAAACATTCAGTACTTC. It is translated as CASSLGFQQNIQYF.

This clone was seen only once. This sequence joins TRBV5-1 and TRBJ2-1; 13 bases align to TRBD2. The CDR3 totals 18 residues. J was trimmed by 8 bases and V by 0 bases; bases with no gene match: 11. Germline V gene lookup returns CDR1 SGHRS and CDR2 YFSETQ. The CDR3 spells CASSLVERGLAGVDEQFF. The DNA for the CDR3 is TGCGCCAGCAGCTTGGTAGAAAGAGGACTAGCGGGGGTTGATGAGCAGTTCTTC. The whole variable domain, filled in from reference TRBV5-1 and TRBJ2-1, reads KAGVTQTPRYLIKTRGQQVTLSCSPISGHRSVSWYQQTPGQGLQFLFEYFSETQRNKGNFPGRFSGRQFSNSRSEMNVSTLELGDSALYLCASSLVERGLAGVDEQFFGPGTRLTVL.

This sequence joins TRBV6-8 and TRBJ1-2; 7 bases are a match to TRBD1. CDR3 size: 18 residues. Germline loops: CDR1 MNHGY, CDR2 SAAAGT. V gave up 0 bases and J gave up 8 bases; unmatched junction bases: 18. The chain's CDR3 is CASSYSSAWADRAEGYTF. The CDR3 DNA reads as TGTGCCAGCAGTTACTCGTCGGCGTGGGCCGACAGGGCGGAGGGCTACACCTTC.

The chain carries TRBV19 and TRBJ1-2, with D possibly TRBD1 on 5 matching bases. V was pared by 6 bases and J by 2 bases, with 13 bases between. The germline V gene encodes CDR1 LNHDA and CDR2 SQIVND (reference sequence). This CDR3 region has 14 residues. CDR3 in amino acids: CASSPFTGNYGYTF. The CDR3 region has the DNA TGTGCCAGTAGCCCTTTCACAGGCAACTATGGCTACACCTTC.

This rearrangement joins TRBV5-1 to TRBJ2-7, with TRBD1 identical over 8 bases. Per the germline V gene, CDR1 is SGHRS and CDR2 is YFSETQ. This CDR3 has 15 amino acids. With V trimmed by 1 base and J by 1 base, 4 bases remained unmatched. The CDR3 coding sequence is TGCGCCAGCAGCTTGCACCAGGGGGCGTCCTACGAGCAGTACTTC. It yields the protein CASSLHQGASYEQYF.

This clone has more than one count but fewer than ten. This chain joins TRBV12-2 and TRBJ2-7; the table's TRBD1 call for D was not verified on the DNA. TRBV12-2 is noted as a pseudogene. This CDR3 contains 22 residues. CDR3 sequence: CASRLDGYTGTGAKRRTYEQYF. As DNA, the CDR3 is TGTGCAAGTCGCTTAGATGGGTATACAGGGACAGGGGCCAAAAGGCGGACCTACGAGCAGTACTTC.

This clone was observed a few times. The CDR3 protein is CASSSRDWSSYNEQFF. The DNA of the CDR3 is TGTGCCAGCAGCTCCCGGGACTGGAGCTCCTACAATGAGCAGTTCTTC. This chain links TRBV11-3 with TRBJ2-1; possible D gene TRBD2, 6 bases. The CDR3 is 16 residues long. Per germline, CDR1 SGHNT and CDR2 YENEEA. V gave up 4 bases and J gave up 0 bases, with 13 bases separating them.